This T cell receptor beta chain emerged from a study of identical twins. One entry per CDR3 protein, called by TCRdb with MiXCR from the 5' RACE reads. Among hundreds of thousands of distinct CDR3 sequences listed, over 8.5% were seen once. CDR3 length equals 16 residues. The V and J ends lost 0 bases and 0 bases respectively, with 6 bases between them. CDR1 MNHEY and CDR2 SVGAGI come from the germline V gene. This sample was also put to use in a study of yellow fever vaccine responses in identical twins.

The TCR sequence derives from a woman in her late teens or twenties in good health. The V gene is TRBV6-5, the J gene TRBJ2-6; no definite D call. Sequencing input: PBMCs. CDR3 DNA: TGTGCCAGCAGTTACTCGCAGATCTCTGGGGCCAACGTCCTGACTTTC. As protein: CASSYSQISGANVLTF.